A single sample gave rise to the 29 T cell receptor beta chains below, sequenced in a study of CD8 T cells in Susac syndrome. Random-hexamer reverse transcription was applied to about 0.45 to 1 ug RNA. Via MiXCR, TCRdb re-called the immunoSEQ multiplex PCR reads, giving one row per CDR3 protein. This sample carries about 180,000 distinct CDR3 sequences, approximately 96% of them seen once, and the ten largest clones take about 0.15%. Material: CD8+ T cells from PBMCs. Every receptor here comes from a human donor with multiple sclerosis.

The chain carries TRBV12-3 or TRBV12-4 and TRBJ2-7; D gene ambiguous. The CDR3 totals 11 residues. V was clipped by 6 bases and J by 6 bases, with 9 bases between them. The CDR3 DNA sequence: TGTGCCAGCAGCACACTTGGCGAGCAGTACTTC. Translating it yields CASSTLGEQYF.

The chain recombines TRBV5-4 with TRBJ1-1; perhaps TRBD1 as D (6 bases). V gave up 2 bases and J gave up 3 bases, with 11 bases separating them. CDR1 and CDR2 from the germline V gene are SGHNT and YYREEE (reference sequence). This CDR3 comprises 14 residues. This chain's CDR3 is CASSFRGRDTEAFF. CDR3 coding DNA: TGTGCCAGCAGCTTTCGGGGGCGGGACACTGAAGCTTTCTTT.

This clonotype appeared a few times. The chain recombines TRBV29-1 with TRBJ2-5; D unresolved. Trimming removed 4 bases from V and 5 bases from J, with 17 bases in between. The CDR3 extends over 14 amino acids. CDR1 and CDR2 (germline): SQVTM, ANQGSEA. CDR3 DNA: TGCAGCGTTGTGTCGCGCGCTCCGGTGGAGACCCAGTACTTC. Protein sequence: CSVVSRAPVETQYF.

The chain recombines TRBV27 with TRBJ2-7; D might be TRBD1 (5 bases). The CDR3 runs 13 residues. Trimming pared 5 bases from V and 5 bases from J, leaving 13 bases between. Looked up from germline, CDR1 is MNHEY and CDR2 is SMNVEV (reference sequence). The CDR3: CASSPRTPHEQYF. CDR3 DNA sequence: TGTGCCAGCAGTCCAAGGACACCACACGAGCAGTACTTC.

The chain recombines TRBV28 with TRBJ2-7; D not certain. The length of the CDR3 is 12 residues. CDR1 and CDR2 (germline): MDHEN, SYDVKM. V dropped 3 bases and J dropped 6 bases, with 9 bases sitting between them. The CDR3 DNA reads as TGTGCCAGCAGTTTTGGAGCTCGCGAGCAGTACTTC. It is translated as CASSFGAREQYF.

The V and J genes are TRBV27 and TRBJ2-5, with a tentative D call TRBD2 (6 bases). Germline-derived CDR1 and CDR2 are MNHEY and SMNVEV (reference sequence). V was shortened by 5 bases and J by 5 bases, with 12 bases between the two germline ends. CDR3 length: 13 residues. DNA for the CDR3: TGTGCCAGCAGTCCCCTAGGAGGGGAGACCCAGTACTTC. Its protein is CASSPLGGETQYF.

This sequence joins TRBV30 and TRBJ1-1, with D perhaps TRBD1 (6 bases). Germline CDR1 reads GTSNPN; CDR2 reads SVGIG (reference sequence). Trimming stripped 1 base from V and 6 bases from J, with 12 bases between. The CDR3 is 13 residues long. The CDR3 bases are TGTGCCTGGAGTGGGTGCAGGGGTTCTGAAGCTTTCTTT. This translates into CAWSGCRGSEAFF.

The V call is TRBV20-1, the J call TRBJ2-7; TRBD2 aligns across 14 bases. Per the germline V gene, CDR1 is DFQATT and CDR2 is SNEGSKA (reference sequence). V was pared by 0 bases and J by 5 bases, with 0 bases of the junction left unmatched. The CDR3 is 14 residues long. CDR3 sequence reads: CSAREGLAGDEQYF. CDR3 DNA: TGCAGTGCTAGAGAGGGACTAGCGGGGGACGAGCAGTACTTC.

For the CDR3, the DNA is TGTGCCAGCAGTTATGAAGGGAACTATGGCTACACCTTC. Encoded protein: CASSYEGNYGYTF. V and J are TRBV27 and TRBJ1-2; D unclear. CDR1 MNHEY and CDR2 SMNVEV come from the germline V gene (reference sequence). The CDR3 has 13 residues. Trimming left V 4 bases short and J 2 bases short, with 8 bases between.

V is TRBV30 and J is TRBJ1-2, with D perhaps TRBD1 (6 bases). The CDR3 runs to 12 residues. Trimming took 8 bases from V and 4 from J, leaving 14 bases between them. Germline V gene sequence: CDR1 GTSNPN, CDR2 SVGIG (reference sequence). CDR3 amino acids: CASRGGGYGYTF. CDR3 DNA: TGTGCCAGTAGGGGGGGAGGCTATGGCTACACCTTC.

The V call is TRBV14, the J call TRBJ2-1, with D perhaps TRBD2 (6 bases). CDR3 length: 14 amino acids. V was trimmed by 2 bases and J by 3 bases, leaving 8 bases between them. CDR1 and CDR2 (germline): SGHDN, FVKESK. CDR3 sequence (DNA): TGTGCCAGCAGCCAATTCGGGAGCTACAATGAGCAGTTCTTC. Translated, it gives CASSQFGSYNEQFF.

J is TRBJ2-7 and V is TRBV12-3 or TRBV12-4, with 7 nucleotides matching TRBD1. CDR3 size: 14 residues. J gave up 1 base and V 6 bases, and 6 bases lay outside the gene matches. CDR3 protein: CASSPDRDSYEQYF. CDR3 coding DNA: TGTGCCAGCAGCCCTGACAGGGATTCCTACGAGCAGTACTTC.

The chain is built from TRBV3-1 and TRBJ2-3; D not certain. The V end lost 0 bases, the J end lost 0 bases, and 13 bases lay between the germline ends. This CDR3 region has 17 residues. Germline CDR1 and CDR2: LGHDT and YNNKEL (reference sequence). In DNA, the CDR3 is TGTGCCAGCAGCCAAGAATTCGGTACTCACAGCACAGATACGCAGTATTTT. Protein: CASSQEFGTHSTDTQYF.

The chain employs TRBV5-1 and TRBJ2-1; the D gene is possibly TRBD1 (6 bases). The ends were cut back, 0 bases at V and 5 bases at J, with 15 bases in the middle. Germline lookup yields CDR1 SGHRS and CDR2 YFSETQ. This CDR3 is 16 amino acids long. DNA of the CDR3: TGCGCCAGCAGCTTGGATCGCAGGGGATTCCACAATGAGCAGTTCTTC. Translation: CASSLDRRGFHNEQFF.

The chain carries TRBV5-1 and TRBJ2-3, with unresolved D. V was clipped by 0 bases and J by 9 bases, with 11 bases between them. The length of the CDR3 is 13 residues. CDR1 and CDR2 (germline): SGHRS, YFSETQ. The CDR3 here is CASSLGMGLTQYF. The DNA for the CDR3 is TGCGCCAGCAGCTTGGGGATGGGCCTCACGCAGTATTTT.

V gene TRBV27 combines with J gene TRBJ1-2, with D possibly matching TRBD1 (6 bases). The germline gives CDR1 MNHEY, CDR2 SMNVEV (reference sequence). V was pared by 6 bases and J by 7 bases, with 15 bases between. There are 13 residues in the CDR3. The CDR3 DNA is TGTGCCAGCAGGCCAGGGGAAATCGGTGGCTACACCTTC. As protein: CASRPGEIGGYTF.

The V and J genes are TRBV5-6 and TRBJ2-1; 13 bases are shared with TRBD2. Unmatched junction bases numbered 11, after V lost 4 bases and J lost 4 bases. There are 18 residues in the CDR3. Germline-derived CDR1 and CDR2 are SGHDT and YYEEEE. The DNA of the CDR3 is TGTGCCAGCAGCGGAGACACTAGCGGGAGGGCCTCTTACAATGAGCAGTTCTTC. This codes for CASSGDTSGRASYNEQFF. The full variable domain, with the rest looked up from reference TRBV5-6 and TRBJ2-1, is DAGVTQSPTHLIKTRGQQVTLRCSPKSGHDTVSWYQQALGQGPQFIFQYYEEEERQRGNFPDRFSGHQFPNYSSELNVNALLLGDSALYLCASSGDTSGRASYNEQFFGPGTRLTVL.

The chain uses TRBV5-6 and TRBJ2-7; possible D gene TRBD2, 6 bases. Germline lookup yields CDR1 SGHDT and CDR2 YYEEEE. This CDR3 is built from 12 residues. Trimming cost V 3 bases and J 7 bases, with 11 bases left between them. CDR3 DNA: TGTGCCAGCAGCTCGGGAGATTCGGAGCAGTACTTC. Its translation is CASSSGDSEQYF. Full variable domain (remainder filled in from reference TRBV5-6 and TRBJ2-7): DAGVTQSPTHLIKTRGQQVTLRCSPKSGHDTVSWYQQALGQGPQFIFQYYEEEERQRGNFPDRFSGHQFPNYSSELNVNALLLGDSALYLCASSSGDSEQYFGPGTRLTVT.

The chain combines TRBV9 with TRBJ2-1; the D gene is possibly TRBD2 (5 bases). Trimming removed 2 bases from V and 9 bases from J, with 12 bases in between. This CDR3 comprises 13 residues. The germline CDR1 and CDR2 sequences are SGDLS and YYNGEE. This CDR3 is CASSVSLASEQFF. The CDR3, as DNA: TGTGCCAGCAGCGTCTCGCTAGCAAGTGAGCAGTTCTTC.

The gene calls are TRBV5-4 and TRBJ2-7; tentative D call: TRBD2 (5 bases). The CDR3 contains 15 residues. CDR1 is SGHNT, CDR2 YYREEE, per germline (reference sequence). The V gene lost 0 bases and the J gene lost 6 bases, with 16 bases spanning the gap. CDR3 loop: CASSLAWHRSGEQYF. CDR3 coding DNA: TGTGCCAGCAGCTTGGCGTGGCACCGAAGCGGCGAGCAGTACTTC.

The V gene is TRBV7-9, the J gene TRBJ2-7; the D gene could be TRBD1 or TRBD2 (6 bases each). Trimming took off 5 bases at V and 7 bases at J, with 21 bases between the two ends. Per germline, CDR1 SEHNR and CDR2 FQNEAQ (reference sequence). This CDR3 region has 15 residues. The CDR3 coding sequence is TGTGCCAGCAGCCCCACCCCCGGGGGCTCCGGTGAGCAGTACTTC. Translated: CASSPTPGGSGEQYF. The full variable domain, with the rest looked up from reference TRBV7-9 and TRBJ2-7, is DTGVSQNPRHKITKRGQNVTFRCDPISEHNRLYWYRQTLGQGPEFLTYFQNEAQLEKSRLLSDRFSAERPKGSFSTLEIQRTEQGDSAMYLCASSPTPGGSGEQYFGPGTRLTVT.

V and J are TRBV9 and TRBJ1-2, with 9 bases matching TRBD1. The germline gives CDR1 SGDLS, CDR2 YYNGEE. This CDR3 spans 14 amino acids. J lost 8 bases, V lost 2 bases, and 7 bases had no gene match. The CDR3 DNA sequence: TGTGCCAGCAGCGTTCCAGGGACAGGGAGCGGCTACACCTTC. Its protein is CASSVPGTGSGYTF.

The V gene is TRBV9, the J gene TRBJ2-1; 9 bases match TRBD2. CDR3 length: 15 residues. The V gene end was trimmed by 0 bases and the J gene end by 7 bases; junction bases not matched to a gene: 5. CDR1 is SGDLS, CDR2 YYNGEE, per germline. For the CDR3, the DNA is TGTGCCAGCAGCGTAGGGGGCCTAGCGGGGAATGAGCAGTTCTTC. Its protein product is CASSVGGLAGNEQFF.

The rearrangement joins TRBV4-1 to TRBJ2-7, with 8 nucleotides matching TRBD1. J gave up 1 base and V 4 bases, and 6 bases lay outside the gene matches. This CDR3 has 15 amino acids. CDR1 MGHRA and CDR2 YSYEKL come from the germline V gene. For the CDR3, the DNA is TGCGCCAGCAGCCTCATCCGACAGGGGTCCTACGAGCAGTACTTC. Amino acids: CASSLIRQGSYEQYF.

The rearrangement links TRBV6-1 to TRBJ2-3, with TRBD2 matching 9 bases. This CDR3 contains 16 residues. V lost 5 bases to trimming and J lost 2 bases; unmatched junction nucleotides: 8. Germline lookup yields CDR1 MNHNS and CDR2 SASEGT. The CDR3 region has the DNA TGTGCCAGCAGTCAAAAAGCGGGAGGATCCACAGATACGCAGTATTTT. It specifies CASSQKAGGSTDTQYF.

This clonotype was found once. The chain uses TRBV30 and TRBJ2-7; TRBD1 or TRBD2 may be the D gene (5 bases each). Looked up from germline, CDR1 is GTSNPN and CDR2 is SVGIG (reference sequence). With 0 bases removed from V and 0 bases from J, the gap between germline ends came to 6 bases. The CDR3 is 13 amino acids. The CDR3 region has the DNA TGTGCCTGGAGTGTGGGGACCTCCTACGAGCAGTACTTC. This gives the protein CAWSVGTSYEQYF.

The table lists this clonotype with a count of one. The chain joins TRBV5-1 to TRBJ2-1; D is ambiguous. The V and J ends lost 2 bases and 6 bases respectively, with 9 bases between them. The germline gives CDR1 SGHRS, CDR2 YFSETQ. The CDR3 consists of 13 residues. CDR3 nucleotide sequence: TGCGCCAGCAGCTTAGTATTTGCCAATGAGCAGTTCTTC. Protein sequence: CASSLVFANEQFF.

The chain employs TRBV19 and TRBJ1-1; possible D gene TRBD1, 5 bases. The CDR3 loop spans 12 amino acids. Germline CDR1 LNHDA, CDR2 SQIVND (reference sequence). Deletions cut 6 bases from V and 8 bases from J, with 13 bases between. CDR3 protein: CASRRGLKEAFF. The DNA for the CDR3 is TGTGCCAGTAGAAGGGGCCTTAAGGAAGCTTTCTTT.

The chain couples TRBV12-3 or TRBV12-4 to TRBJ2-6; D is unresolved. The V end was cut by 5 bases, the J end by 0 bases, with 11 bases between. This CDR3 is 16 amino acids long. The CDR3 reads CASSLSGSSGANVLTF. The CDR3 DNA reads as TGTGCCAGCAGTCTCTCCGGCTCCTCTGGGGCCAACGTCCTGACTTTC.